Following are 14 T cell receptor beta chains from one sample sequenced in a study of blood T cell repertoires in COVID-19. TCRdb keeps only in-frame clones here, not all; method: immunoSEQ multiplex PCR. There are approximately 240,000 clones in the sample; less than 85% occur only once, and 4.9% lies in the top ten. The sequenced sample consisted of peripheral blood. These receptors originate from a woman of 80 years or more with active or convalescent COVID-19.

The CDR3 here is CAISEKGGTEAFF. The DNA of the CDR3 is TGTGCCATCAGTGAGAAAGGGGGCACTGAAGCTTTCTTT. The J gene is TRBJ1-1, the V gene TRBV10-3; TRBD1 is a possible D gene (6 bases). The germline CDR1 and CDR2 sequences are ENHRY and SYGVKD. There are 13 residues in the CDR3. Trimming left V 2 bases short and J 4 bases short, with 8 bases between.

The CDR3 region has the DNA TGTGCCACCGCGGGACAGGGGGTTGGCAATGAGCAGTTCTTC. Protein: CATAGQGVGNEQFF. V usage is TRBV10-3 and J usage is TRBJ2-1; 11 bases map to TRBD1. With 10 bases clipped from V and 6 bases from J, the junction kept 8 bases outside the gene matches. In germline, CDR1 is ENHRY, CDR2 SYGVKD. CDR3 length: 14 amino acids.

Here the CDR3 DNA reads TGTGCCAGCAGCCAAAAGACAGACGCCTACGAGCAGTACTTC. Its protein is CASSQKTDAYEQYF. The rearrangement joins TRBV6-5 to TRBJ2-7, with D possibly matching TRBD1 (5 bases). The CDR3 has 14 residues. Per germline, CDR1 MNHEY and CDR2 SVGAGI. V dropped 6 bases and J dropped 2 bases, with 14 bases sitting between them.

The chain uses TRBV5-1 and TRBJ1-1, with D hard to call. Germline values: CDR1 SGHRS, CDR2 YFSETQ. The CDR3 loop spans 14 amino acids. V lost 0 bases and J 4 bases, leaving 10 bases between the germline ends. The DNA of the CDR3 is TGCGCCAGCAGCTTGGTTCTAGATATCACTGAAGCTTTCTTT. Translated: CASSLVLDITEAFF.

The chain joins TRBV7-2 to TRBJ2-1; the match to TRBD2 covers 9 bases. Germline-derived CDR1 and CDR2 are SGHTA and FQGNSA. V shed 5 bases, J shed 2 bases, and the junction held 7 bases outside the gene matches. This CDR3 comprises 16 residues. This CDR3 is CASSRAGGRAYNEQFF. DNA for the CDR3: TGTGCCAGCAGCCGTGCTGGCGGGAGGGCCTACAATGAGCAGTTCTTC.

This chain connects TRBV5-1 to TRBJ1-5; D unclear. CDR1 is SGHRS and CDR2 is YFSETQ in the germline V gene. Trimming cost V 4 bases and J 11 bases, with 16 bases left between them. The CDR3 runs 13 residues. In DNA form, the CDR3 reads TGCGCCAGCAGCCTGGCCGGGATTGGGTCCCAGCATTTT. Translating it yields CASSLAGIGSQHF.

As for this clone: Other DNA sequences of this sample code for an identical CDR3. The gene calls are TRBV19 and TRBJ2-7, with D possibly matching TRBD1 (6 bases). Per germline, CDR1 LNHDA and CDR2 SQIVND (reference sequence). The CDR3 runs 13 residues. Deletions cut 1 base from V and 4 bases from J, with 8 bases between. The CDR3: CASSIGQGYEQYF. For the CDR3, the DNA is TGTGCCAGTAGTATAGGTCAGGGGTACGAGCAGTACTTC.

The rearrangement links TRBV2 to TRBJ1-1; D remains ambiguous. Looked up from germline, CDR1 is SNHLY and CDR2 is FYNNEI. The CDR3 runs to 13 residues. The ends were cut back, 7 bases at V and 2 bases at J, with 11 bases in the middle. The CDR3 spells CASTLQYNTEAFF. The DNA of the CDR3 is TGTGCCAGCACGCTCCAGTACAACACTGAAGCTTTCTTT.

This clone appeared a few times. V gene TRBV10-3 combines with J gene TRBJ2-7; a weak D match, TRBD1 (6 bases). V shed 2 bases and J shed 2 bases, with 13 bases lying between them. Germline V gives CDR1 ENHRY, CDR2 SYGVKD. This CDR3 is built from 15 residues. CDR3 sequence (DNA): TGTGCCATCAGTGAGGGTGTGCAGGGGACCTACGAGCAGTACTTC. Protein sequence: CAISEGVQGTYEQYF.

The chain joins TRBV4-1 to TRBJ1-1; D is uncertain. Germline CDR1 and CDR2: MGHRA and YSYEKL. This CDR3 region has 13 residues. V dropped 1 base and J dropped 5 bases, with 8 bases sitting between them. The CDR3 loop reads CASSQAMRTEAFF. The CDR3 region has the DNA TGCGCCAGCAGCCAAGCAATGCGGACTGAAGCTTTCTTT.

The rearrangement links TRBV5-1 to TRBJ1-1; D uncertain. V shed 1 base and J shed 4 bases, with 17 bases lying between them. The CDR3 extends over 16 amino acids. Germline V gene data show CDR1 as SGHRS and CDR2 as YFSETQ. CDR3 protein: CASSLLGGSKGTEAFF. In DNA form, the CDR3 reads TGCGCCAGCAGCTTGTTAGGAGGTTCGAAGGGCACTGAAGCTTTCTTT.

This clone showed up just a few times. The V call is TRBV19, the J call TRBJ2-1, with TRBD1 matching over 8 bases. The CDR3 sequence is 18 residues long. Germline CDR1 is LNHDA and CDR2 is SQIVND (reference sequence). Trimming removed 7 bases from V and 4 bases from J; junction bases left unmatched: 18. The CDR3 sequence: CASNAMGQEWGHYNEQFF. The CDR3 DNA follows: TGTGCCAGTAATGCCATGGGACAGGAATGGGGGCATTACAATGAGCAGTTCTTC. The variable domain in full, with the rest retrieved from reference TRBV19 and TRBJ2-1, is DGGITQSPKYLFRKEGQNVTLSCEQNLNHDAMYWYRQDPGQGLRLIYYSQIVNDFQKGDIAEGYSVSREKKESFPLTVTSAQKNPTAFYLCASNAMGQEWGHYNEQFFGPGTRLTVL.

This sequence joins TRBV9 and TRBJ2-1; no clear D. This CDR3 region has 15 residues. The germline V and J ends were trimmed by 0 bases and 1 base, with 8 bases remaining between them. The germline V gene has CDR1 SGDLS and CDR2 YYNGEE. The chain's CDR3 is CASSVGQTSYNEQFF. The DNA of the CDR3 is TGTGCCAGCAGCGTAGGTCAGACTTCCTACAATGAGCAGTTCTTC.

This clone was detected once. J is TRBJ1-2 and V is TRBV7-2, with D possibly TRBD1 on 5 matching bases. Trimming stripped 5 bases from V and 1 base from J, with 14 bases between. The CDR3 contains 15 residues. Germline values: CDR1 SGHTA, CDR2 FQGNSA. CDR3 sequence reads: CASSTWTSFNYGYTF. The CDR3 DNA reads TGTGCCAGCAGCACCTGGACAAGCTTTAACTATGGCTACACCTTC.